This is a list of T cell receptor beta chains from one sample in a study of cytomegalovirus exposure and HLA in healthy donors. The assay was immunoSEQ multiplex PCR, and TCRdb's table has in-frame clones only and misses some. The top ten hold approximately 14% of the sample, which has about 100,000 clones, around 74% seen once. Sequenced: PBMCs. These TCRs come from a woman aged 35 to 49 in good health and CMV-seropositive. Each CDR3 is given without its conserved first and last residue. Clone size is not always given. Where it is, it says once, few, many or a class for expanded clones.

>TRBJ2-1|TRBV19|NA
ASGRGGRSYNEQF
>TRBJ1-5|TRBV10-2|NA
ASRINSNQPQH
>TRBJ1-3|TRBV30|NA
AWSLPGQASSGNTIY
>TRBJ1-2|TRBV7-9|NA
ASSFRPGTGLIYGYT
>TRBJ1-1|TRBV5-5|NA
ASSLDRVNTEAF
>TRBJ1-1|TRBV5-6|NA
ASSLGLYTEAF
>TRBJ2-5|TRBV2|few
ASSEGGSQY
>TRBJ1-4|TRBV6-5|NA
ASSYRRAEKLF
>TRBJ2-7|TRBV30|NA
AGTVSYEQY
>TRBJ2-7|TRBV6-5|NA
ASSYSAWESSYEQY
>TRBJ2-7|TRBV5-4|NA
ASSPGGTLPYEQY
>TRBJ1-5|TRBV27|once
ASSNQGGNQPQH
>TRBJ1-6|TRBV7-9|NA
ASSLSASSYNSPLH
>TRBJ1-6|TRBV9|NA
ASSVAPGQGSSPLH
>TRBJ1-4|TRBV6-6|NA
ASTIELGANNEKLF
>TRBJ1-4|TRBV18|once
ASSPPSGEGEKLF
>TRBJ1-5|TRBV19|NA
ASNPQGLRQPQH
>TRBJ1-1|TRBV5-4|NA
ASSLRGGTEAF
>TRBJ1-1|TRBV19|few
ASSRSGNEAF
>TRBJ1-5|TRBV2|few
ASSERSIGNQPQH
>TRBJ2-1|TRBV19|NA
ASSRPPSSGTYNEQF
>TRBJ1-5|TRBV19|NA
ASSTRNRGRINQPQH
>TRBJ2-1|TRBV5-1|NA
ASSFSAGQGANEQF
>TRBJ1-5|TRBV4-1|NA
ASSQGQGVEPQH
>TRBJ1-1|TRBV6-5|NA
ASSKEFNTEAF
>TRBJ2-5|TRBV9|NA
ASSVGTSGGSRETQY
>TRBJ1-4|TRBV2|few
ASIGTAEKLF
>TRBJ1-1|TRBV4-2|NA
ASSQEQSNTEAF
>TRBJ2-6|TRBV19|once
ASSHQGAALSGANVLT
>TRBJ1-3|TRBV11-2|few
ASSLGGAATGNTIY
>TRBJ2-4|TRBV5-4|NA
ASSLIGGGDIQY
>TRBJ2-5|TRBV6-1|NA
ASRVNRAQY
>TRBJ1-2|TRBV4-2|NA
ASSPIGDYGYT
>TRBJ2-7|TRBV6-1|few
ASSEAGQVGSYEQY
>TRBJ1-4|TRBV7-9|NA
ASSLGTGGEKLF
>TRBJ2-7|TRBV10-3|NA
AISSSGRGSSYEQY
>TRBJ1-2|TRBV9|NA
ASSVAMAGSGYT
>TRBJ1-5|TRBV2|NA
ASVGGVGQPQH
>TRBJ1-2|TRBV9|NA
ASSAGDIYYGYT
>TRBJ1-5|TRBV6-5|NA
ASRQGSNQPQH
>TRBJ2-7|TRBV7-2|NA
ASSPSGGETSYEQY
>TRBJ2-5|TRBV5-1|NA
ASSLARGGETQY
>TRBJ1-5|TRBV7-2|NA
ASSLGGAGREQPQH
>TRBJ1-6|TRBV5-1|NA
ASSWGQGGGNSPLH
>TRBJ1-1|TRBV5-1|NA
ASSLRQTNTEAF
>TRBJ1-1|TRBV27|NA
ASKRQANTEAF
>TRBJ2-3|TRBV15|NA
ATSSLSTTADTQY
>TRBJ2-5|TRBV9|few
ASSPGRWTSGPQETQY
>TRBJ2-7|TRBV29-1|NA
SVASGTSYEQY
>TRBJ2-7|TRBV7-2|NA
ASSLDRGGTYSYEQY